A selection of T cell receptor beta chains follows, all from one sample in a study of T cell responses to AZD1222 COVID-19 vaccine. The data were produced by immunoSEQ multiplex PCR, yet TCRdb's version contains in-frame clones alone and is incomplete. This sample has more than 95,000 clones, with roughly 89% found just once. The source material was peripheral blood, sampled 28 days after the second AZD1222 dose. The receptors stem from an adult who received the AZD1222 COVID-19 vaccine. The CDR3 runs from the conserved cysteine through the conserved F or W. A D gene is named only where the DNA matches it firmly. Clone size, where shown, is once, few, many, or a class for clones that have expanded.

clone_size	d_call	v_call	j_call	cdr3_nt	cdr3_aa
.	.	TRBV28	TRBJ2-7	TGTGCCAGCAGTTTACAGGCGATCTCCTACGAGCAGTACTTC	CASSLQAISYEQYF
.	.	TRBV11-3	TRBJ1-4	TGTGCCAGCAGCTTAGGCCGGCAACAGGGCTCGGGGAATGAAAAACTGTTTTTT	CASSLGRQQGSGNEKLFF
.	TRBD1	TRBV7-2	TRBJ1-5	TGTGCCAGCAGCCCACCCTCCGGGACAGGGAGCAATCAGCCCCAGCATTTT	CASSPPSGTGSNQPQHF
.	.	TRBV27	TRBJ2-7	TGTGCCAGCAGTTTATCCCCGCGGGGCTCCTACGAGCAGTACTTC	CASSLSPRGSYEQYF
.	TRBD2	TRBV19	TRBJ2-7	TGTGCCACTTCCTCTAGCGGGAGGGGGTACGAGCAGTACTTC	CATSSSGRGYEQYF
.	.	TRBV18	TRBJ2-1	TGTGCCAGCTCACCTATCCAAGGGAATGAGCAGTTCTTC	CASSPIQGNEQFF
.	TRBD1	TRBV6-5	TRBJ1-1	TGTGCCAGCACCCCGACAGGGACCTCCCCTGAAGCTTTCTTT	CASTPTGTSPEAFF
.	.	TRBV2	TRBJ2-3	TGTGCCAGCAGTGAACAGGCAGGTTGGGGAGATACGCAGTATTTT	CASSEQAGWGDTQYF
.	TRBD2	TRBV4-1	TRBJ2-1	TGCGCCAGCAGCCAAGACTGGGAACTAGCGGGGGACAATGAGCAGTTCTTC	CASSQDWELAGDNEQFF
.	.	TRBV19	TRBJ2-7	TGTGCCAGTAGTATTTCAGGGATAAATTACGAGCAGTACTTC	CASSISGINYEQYF
.	TRBD1	TRBV2	TRBJ2-7	TGTGCCAGCAGGGGACAGGGGGCGTCTCCCGAGCAGTACTTC	CASRGQGASPEQYF
.	TRBD1	TRBV6-5	TRBJ1-5	TGTGCCAGCAGTTCGACAGGGACCGTCCAGCATTTT	CASSSTGTVQHF
.	TRBD2	TRBV3-1/TRBV3-2	TRBJ2-7	TGTGCCAGCAGCCTACATACTAGCGGGAGGGCGGGAGAGCAGTACTTC	CASSLHTSGRAGEQYF
.	.	TRBV5-4	TRBJ1-3	TGTGCCAGCAGGCAAGACGGACAATCTGGAAACACCATATATTTT	CASRQDGQSGNTIYF
.	.	TRBV11-2	TRBJ1-6	TGTGCCAGCAGCTTAAGGGAGCGAACCTATAATTCACCCCTCCACTTT	CASSLRERTYNSPLHF
.	.	TRBV7-9	TRBJ1-2	TGTGCCAGCAGTGGGGGGACGTTCGGCTACACCTTC	CASSGGTFGYTF
.	.	TRBV28	TRBJ2-3	TGTGCCAGCAGTTTTGCCGGGCACGAGGATACGCAGTATTTT	CASSFAGHEDTQYF
once	TRBD1	TRBV4-1	TRBJ2-5	TGCGCCAGCAGCCTTGGTGGGCGAGGGACAGGGCAAGAGACCCAGTACTTC	CASSLGGRGTGQETQYF
once	.	TRBV5-4	TRBJ2-7	TGTGCCAGCAGCCACCAAGGGGGTACCTACGAGCAGTACTTC	CASSHQGGTYEQYF
.	TRBD1	TRBV10-3	TRBJ1-2	TGTGCCATCAGTGATTCAACAGGGGGCGTTGGAGGCTACACCTTC	CAISDSTGGVGGYTF
once	.	TRBV2	TRBJ1-6	TGTGCCAGCAGTTCGGACCCGAACAATAATTCACCCCTCCACTTT	CASSSDPNNNSPLHF
.	.	TRBV18	TRBJ2-3	TGTGCCAGCTCACCACGTCGCACAGATACGCAGTATTTT	CASSPRRTDTQYF
.	.	TRBV14	TRBJ2-3	TGTGCCAGCAGCCTAGCGGTTACGCAGTATTTT	CASSLAVTQYF
.	TRBD2	TRBV5-1	TRBJ2-1	TGCGCCAGCAGCACAGGACTAGCGGGAGTCGATAGAGAGCAGTTCTTC	CASSTGLAGVDREQFF
.	TRBD2	TRBV7-2	TRBJ2-1	TGTGCCAGCGGGACTAACTCCTACAATGAGCAGTTCTTC	CASGTNSYNEQFF
.	.	TRBV7-2	TRBJ1-1	TGTGCCAGCAGCTTACGGGGCATGAACACTGAAGCTTTCTTT	CASSLRGMNTEAFF
.	.	TRBV16	TRBJ2-2	TGTGCCAGCAGCAACCAAGTGACCGGGGAGCTGTTTTTT	CASSNQVTGELFF
.	.	TRBV7-8	TRBJ2-7	TGTGCCAGCAGCTTATCGTACTTTGCCGGTAACAACTACGAGCAGTACTTC	CASSLSYFAGNNYEQYF
.	TRBD1	TRBV29-1	TRBJ1-1	TGCAGCTCGGACGGACAGGTGAACACTGAAGCTTTCTTT	CSSDGQVNTEAFF
.	TRBD2	TRBV29-1	TRBJ2-1	TGCAGCGTCTTAGGTGGGAGGGGTCCCTACAATGAGCAGTTCTTC	CSVLGGRGPYNEQFF
.	.	TRBV7-2	TRBJ1-2	TGTGCCAGCAGCTTGGGGGGAACCTATGGCTACACCTTC	CASSLGGTYGYTF
once	.	TRBV5-5	TRBJ2-7	TGTGCCAGCAGCTTGGATTGGGGATTAAACTACGAGCAGTACTTC	CASSLDWGLNYEQYF
.	.	TRBV19	TRBJ2-1	TGTGCCAGTAGTACCAACCTAGACTGGGAGCAGTTCTTC	CASSTNLDWEQFF
.	TRBD1	TRBV6-5	TRBJ1-3	TGTGCCAGCAGTTACGGGACAGGGTCTGGAAACACCATATATTTT	CASSYGTGSGNTIYF
.	.	TRBV28	TRBJ1-5	TGTGCCAGCAGTATACAGGGACATAGCAATCAGCCCCAGCATTTT	CASSIQGHSNQPQHF
.	.	TRBV7-2	TRBJ2-1	TGTGCCAGCAGCTTAAGTGAGGGGAGCTCCTACAATGAGCAGTTCTTC	CASSLSEGSSYNEQFF
once	.	TRBV24-1	TRBJ2-1	TGTGCCACCAGTGATCAGGGGCTAGACGACTACAATGAGCAGTTCTTC	CATSDQGLDDYNEQFF
.	.	TRBV7-9	TRBJ1-2	TGTGCCAGCAGCTCTGTTGGACAGTATGGCTACACCTTC	CASSSVGQYGYTF
.	.	TRBV19	TRBJ1-2	TGTGCCACCCGATTAGCTAACTATGGCTACACCTTC	CATRLANYGYTF
.	TRBD2	TRBV10-2	TRBJ2-7	TGCGCCAGCAGTGACAGGACTAGCAGATCCTACGAGCAGTACTTC	CASSDRTSRSYEQYF
.	.	TRBV11-1	TRBJ1-1	TGTGCCAGCAGCTTAGCGGTGGCTGGCGCTGAAGCTTTCTTT	CASSLAVAGAEAFF
.	.	TRBV6-5	TRBJ1-2	TGTGCCAGCACCCAGTCCAGGGGAGGGTATGGCTACACCTTC	CASTQSRGGYGYTF
.	TRBD1	TRBV3-1/TRBV3-2	TRBJ1-2	TGTGCCAGCAGCCAATTTCAGGGGGCAGGCTATGGCTACACCTTC	CASSQFQGAGYGYTF
few	.	TRBV10-2	TRBJ1-5	TGCGCCAGCAGTGACCACATGGGCAATCAGCCCCAGCATTTT	CASSDHMGNQPQHF
.	.	TRBV27	TRBJ2-1	TGTGCCAGCAGTCCGGAAGGCGGTTTTTTCTACAATGAGCAGTTCTTC	CASSPEGGFFYNEQFF
.	TRBD1	TRBV5-7	TRBJ1-6	TGTGCCAGCAGCTTGTGGGACAGGGGGCCATGGGATTCATCACCCCTCCACTTT	CASSLWDRGPWDSSPLHF
.	TRBD1	TRBV29-1	TRBJ1-2	TGCAGCGTTGAAGGGACAGGGGGCCGATATGGCTACACCTTC	CSVEGTGGRYGYTF
.	.	TRBV7-2	TRBJ2-3	TGTGCCAGCAGCATGACCGGTACGCAGTATTTT	CASSMTGTQYF
few	TRBD2	TRBV5-1	TRBJ2-7	TGCGCCAGCAGCTTAGGACTAGACTACGAGCAGTACTTC	CASSLGLDYEQYF
.	.	TRBV7-9	TRBJ2-1	TGTGCCAGCAGCTTAATTTTTGACCAGCAGTTCTTC	CASSLIFDQQFF
few	TRBD2	TRBV11-2	TRBJ2-3	TGTGCCAGCAGCTTAGAAGCGGGAGGGGGAGATACGCAGTATTTT	CASSLEAGGGDTQYF
.	.	TRBV11-2	TRBJ1-1	TGTGCCAGCAGGCAGGGGCAACACACTGAAGCTTTCTTT	CASRQGQHTEAFF
.	.	TRBV10-3	TRBJ2-1	TGTGCCATCAGTACCTCGGGAGGACAGGGAGGCAATGAGCAGTTCTTC	CAISTSGGQGGNEQFF
.	.	TRBV2	TRBJ2-1	TGTGCCAGCATCGCCAGGCAAGGCTACAATGAGCAGTTCTTC	CASIARQGYNEQFF
.	TRBD2	TRBV27	TRBJ2-3	TGTGCCAGCAGTGGAGTAGCGGGATGGCCTGGAGGAGATACGCAGTATTTT	CASSGVAGWPGGDTQYF